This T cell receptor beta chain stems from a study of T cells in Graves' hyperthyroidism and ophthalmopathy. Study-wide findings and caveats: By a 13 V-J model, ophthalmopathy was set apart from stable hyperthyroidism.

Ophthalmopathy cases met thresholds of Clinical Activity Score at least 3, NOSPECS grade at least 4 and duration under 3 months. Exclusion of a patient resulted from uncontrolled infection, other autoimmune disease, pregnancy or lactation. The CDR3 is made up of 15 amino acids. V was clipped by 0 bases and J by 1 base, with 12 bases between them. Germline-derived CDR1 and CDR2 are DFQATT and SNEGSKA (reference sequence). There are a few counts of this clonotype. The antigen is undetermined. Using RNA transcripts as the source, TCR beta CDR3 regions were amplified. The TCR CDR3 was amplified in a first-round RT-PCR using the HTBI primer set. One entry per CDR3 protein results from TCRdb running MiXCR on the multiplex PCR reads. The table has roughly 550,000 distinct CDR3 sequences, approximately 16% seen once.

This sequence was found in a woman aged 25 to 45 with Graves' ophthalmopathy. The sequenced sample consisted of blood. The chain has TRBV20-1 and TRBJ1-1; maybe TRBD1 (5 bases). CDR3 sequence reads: CSARDFDRRNTEAFF. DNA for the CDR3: TGCAGTGCTAGAGATTTTGACAGAAGGAACACTGAAGCTTTCTTT.